Below are 3 T cell receptor beta chains sequenced from a single sample in a study of T cells in Graves' hyperthyroidism and ophthalmopathy. Amplification targeted TCR beta CDR3 regions from RNA transcripts. The HTBI primer set drove a first-round RT-PCR of the TCR CDR3. TCRdb fed the multiplex PCR reads into MiXCR, producing one record per CDR3 protein. Seen here are around 350,000 distinct CDR3 sequences, approximately 18% observed once, and the top ten hold approximately 30%. Specimen: blood. The source is a woman aged 25 to 45 with Graves' hyperthyroidism that later progressed to Graves' ophthalmopathy.

V and J are TRBV20-1 and TRBJ2-3; 7 positions match TRBD2. The length of the CDR3 is 13 residues. Germline V lookup: CDR1 DFQATT, CDR2 SNEGSKA (reference sequence). V gave up 6 bases and J gave up 5 bases; unmatched junction bases: 8. CDR3 DNA: TGCAGTGCGGAGAAGGTAGCGGGAGATACGCAGTATTTT. Amino acid sequence: CSAEKVAGDTQYF.

This clonotype was recorded at least ten times. V and J are TRBV20-1 and TRBJ2-7; tentatively, D is TRBD2 (6 bases). Trimming removed 0 bases from V and 5 bases from J, with 17 bases in between. CDR3 length: 15 residues. Per germline, CDR1 DFQATT and CDR2 SNEGSKA (reference sequence). CDR3 protein: CSARDVGGISDEQYF. For the CDR3, the DNA is TGCAGTGCTAGAGATGTCGGCGGGATTTCGGACGAGCAGTACTTC.

In its sample, this clonotype was seen many times. The chain employs TRBV20-1 and TRBJ2-1; TRBD2 aligns across 10 bases. V was pared by 4 bases and J by 5 bases, with 11 bases of the junction left unmatched. The CDR3 runs 16 residues. Germline V gives CDR1 DFQATT, CDR2 SNEGSKA (reference sequence). DNA of the CDR3: TGCAGTGCTACCCAACTAGCGGGGTTGGAGAACAATGAGCAGTTCTTC. Its translation: CSATQLAGLENNEQFF.